The subject of this entry is one T cell receptor (beta chain). The antigen is not known. These data come from a study of T-cell reconstitution after alpha-beta-depleted transplantation in children. Study-level results: It was reported that alpha-beta T cells came from several hundred expanded graft clones (about two months after transplant).

Germline CDR1 and CDR2: MDHEN and SYDVKM. There are 12 residues in the CDR3. V dropped 8 bases and J dropped 2 bases, with 7 bases sitting between them. Unique molecular identifiers tagged the TCRbeta library. TCRdb called the PCR reads again in MiXCR, with one record for every CDR3 protein. The sample comprises under 300,000 distinct CDR3 sequences, about 9.9% of which are singletons, and about a quarter rests with the top ten. The source is a male patient aged 2 to 10 who had a stem cell transplant for chronic granulomatous disease, so the T cells may come from the graft donor. Sequenced material: peripheral blood, taken 180 days after TCRalphabeta/CD19-depleted stem cell transplant. The rearrangement links TRBV28 to TRBJ1-5; D unresolved. The CDR3 nucleotides are TGTGCCAGCGACGGGGGCAATCAGCCCCAGCATTTT. This translates into CASDGGNQPQHF.